The rows below give T cell receptor beta chains drawn from one sample of a study of radiation and T cells in renal cell carcinoma. Libraries were prepared by immunoSEQ multiplex PCR; TCRdb keeps only in-frame clonotypes and omits some of them. The table lists approximately 85,000 clones, 80% to 90% of them singletons. Sequenced material: blood, taken from a patient whose treatment included radiotherapy and nephrectomy. These receptors came from a woman between 65 and 79 years old with renal cell carcinoma. The CDR3 runs from the conserved cysteine through the conserved F or W. Part of the rows lack a size; the others show once, few, many or a class for expanded clones.

CDR3 length	V gene	J gene	clone size	CDR3 protein
14	TRBV19	TRBJ1-1	-	CASSGRQGNTEAFF
20	TRBV4-3	TRBJ2-4	-	CASSQEIAGTGNVAKNIQYF
13	TRBV19	TRBJ2-3	-	CASRPTSRDTQYF
12	TRBV14	TRBJ1-2	-	CASSQDLGGYTF
14	TRBV7-9	TRBJ1-2	-	CASSSSQGFGGYTF
11	TRBV6-6	TRBJ2-7	-	CASSSIYEQYF
13	TRBV5-1	TRBJ2-5	-	CASSAQGRETQYF
13	TRBV28	TRBJ1-4	-	CASSRDSNEKLFF
18	TRBV7-9	TRBJ1-3	-	CASSRNIMASGVGNTIYF
13	TRBV7-2	TRBJ1-2	-	CASSLGGPRGYTF
14	TRBV5-4	TRBJ2-5	-	CASSPTDTQETQYF
13	TRBV19	TRBJ2-7	-	CASRDRGTHEQYF
20	TRBV9	TRBJ1-5	-	CASSVAPPHRGGFSNQPQHF
17	TRBV4-2	TRBJ2-5	-	CASSLGTSGGAGETQYF
14	TRBV27	TRBJ1-2	-	CASRSLGDRDGYTF
15	TRBV5-1	TRBJ2-2	few	CASSRRGTDTGELFF
14	TRBV29-1	TRBJ2-7	-	CSVEKMDSSYEQYF
10	TRBV2	TRBJ2-1	-	CASTELEQFF
15	TRBV11-3	TRBJ2-7	-	CASSSRDRAKYEQYF
14	TRBV4-3	TRBJ1-6	-	CASSQDHQNSPLHF
13	TRBV19	-	-	CASNPTGGNEQYF